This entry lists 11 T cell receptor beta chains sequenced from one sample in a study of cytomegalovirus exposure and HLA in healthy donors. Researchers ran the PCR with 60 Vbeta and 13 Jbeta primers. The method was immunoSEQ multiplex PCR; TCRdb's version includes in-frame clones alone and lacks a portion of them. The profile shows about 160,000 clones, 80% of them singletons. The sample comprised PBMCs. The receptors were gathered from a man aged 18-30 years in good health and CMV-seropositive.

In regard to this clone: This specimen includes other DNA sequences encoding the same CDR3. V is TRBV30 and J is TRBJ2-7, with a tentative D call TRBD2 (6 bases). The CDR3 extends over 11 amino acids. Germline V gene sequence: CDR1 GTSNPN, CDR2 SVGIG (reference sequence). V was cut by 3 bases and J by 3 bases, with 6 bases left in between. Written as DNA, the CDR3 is TGTGCCTGGAGGGGGGGCTACGAGCAGTACTTC. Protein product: CAWRGGYEQYF.

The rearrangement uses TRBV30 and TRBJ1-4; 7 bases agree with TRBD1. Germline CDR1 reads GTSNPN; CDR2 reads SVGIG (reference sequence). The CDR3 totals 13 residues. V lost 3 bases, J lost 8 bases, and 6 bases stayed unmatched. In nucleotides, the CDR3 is TGTGCCTGGAGCCTAGGGGGCTCGGAAAAACTGTTTTTT. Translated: CAWSLGGSEKLFF.

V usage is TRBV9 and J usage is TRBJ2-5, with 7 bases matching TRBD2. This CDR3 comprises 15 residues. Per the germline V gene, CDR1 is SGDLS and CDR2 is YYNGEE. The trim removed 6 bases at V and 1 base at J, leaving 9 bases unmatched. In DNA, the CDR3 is TGTGCCAGCACCACGGGGGGAGGCCCCCAAGAGACCCAGTACTTC. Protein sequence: CASTTGGGPQETQYF.

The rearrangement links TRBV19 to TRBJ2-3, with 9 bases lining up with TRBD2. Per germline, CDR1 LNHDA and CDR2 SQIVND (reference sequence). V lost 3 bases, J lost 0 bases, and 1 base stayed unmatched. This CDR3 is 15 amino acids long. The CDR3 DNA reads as TGTGCCAGTAGTATGACTAGCGGTAGCACAGATACGCAGTATTTT. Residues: CASSMTSGSTDTQYF.

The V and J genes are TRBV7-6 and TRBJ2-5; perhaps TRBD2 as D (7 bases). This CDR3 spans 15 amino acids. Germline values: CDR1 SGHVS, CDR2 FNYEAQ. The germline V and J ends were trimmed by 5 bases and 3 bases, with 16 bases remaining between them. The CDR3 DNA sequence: TGTGCCAGCAGCCATAGTGGGGGGGCCAAAGAGACCCAGTACTTC. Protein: CASSHSGGAKETQYF. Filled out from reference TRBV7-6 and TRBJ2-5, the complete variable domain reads GAGVSQSPRYKVTKRGQDVALRCDPISGHVSLYWYRQALGQGPEFLTYFNYEAQQDKSGLPNDRFSAERPEGSISTLTIQRTEQRDSAMYRCASSHSGGAKETQYFGPGTRLLVL.

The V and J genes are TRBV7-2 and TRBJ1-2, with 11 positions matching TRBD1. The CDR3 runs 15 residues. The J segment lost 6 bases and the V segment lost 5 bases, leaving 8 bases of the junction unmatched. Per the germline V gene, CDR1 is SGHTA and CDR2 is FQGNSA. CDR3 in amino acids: CASSPWTGGSDGYTF. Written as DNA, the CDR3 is TGTGCCAGCAGCCCTTGGACAGGGGGCAGCGATGGCTACACCTTC.

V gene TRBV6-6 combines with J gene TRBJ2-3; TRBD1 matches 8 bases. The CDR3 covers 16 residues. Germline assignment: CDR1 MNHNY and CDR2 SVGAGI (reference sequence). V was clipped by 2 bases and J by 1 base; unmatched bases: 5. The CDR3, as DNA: TGTGCCAGCAGTTACGCGTCGACAGGGGGCACAGATACGCAGTATTTT. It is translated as CASSYASTGGTDTQYF.

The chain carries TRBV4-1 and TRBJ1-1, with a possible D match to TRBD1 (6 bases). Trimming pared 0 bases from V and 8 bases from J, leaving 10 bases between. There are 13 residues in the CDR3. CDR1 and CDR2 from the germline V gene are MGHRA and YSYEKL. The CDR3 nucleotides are TGCGCCAGCAGCCAAGAACAGGGCTTGGAAGCTTTCTTT. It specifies CASSQEQGLEAFF.

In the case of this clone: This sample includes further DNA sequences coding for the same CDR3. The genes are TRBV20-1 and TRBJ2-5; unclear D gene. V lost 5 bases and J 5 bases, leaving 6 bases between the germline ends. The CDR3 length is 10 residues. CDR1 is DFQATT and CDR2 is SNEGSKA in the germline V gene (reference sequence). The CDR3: CSARRETQYF. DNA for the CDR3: TGCAGTGCTCGCCGGGAGACCCAGTACTTC.

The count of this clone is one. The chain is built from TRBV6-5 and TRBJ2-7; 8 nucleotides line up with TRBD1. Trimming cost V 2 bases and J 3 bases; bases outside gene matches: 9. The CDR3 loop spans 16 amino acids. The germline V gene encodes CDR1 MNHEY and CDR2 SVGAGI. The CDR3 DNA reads TGTGCCAGCAGTTACGGTCAGGGGGCGCGAATCTACGAGCAGTACTTC. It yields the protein CASSYGQGARIYEQYF.

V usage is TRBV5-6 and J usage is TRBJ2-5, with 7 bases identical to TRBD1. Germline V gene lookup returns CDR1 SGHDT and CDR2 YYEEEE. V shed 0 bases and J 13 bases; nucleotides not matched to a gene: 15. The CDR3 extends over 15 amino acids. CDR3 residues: CASSLGDRLARRWYF. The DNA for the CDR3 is TGTGCCAGCAGCTTGGGGGACAGATTAGCTCGAAGATGGTACTTC.